Below, 26 T cell receptor beta chains from the same sample are listed, as sequenced in a study of beta chain features in type 1 diabetes (dated by TCRdb to 2017 to 2018). Results and caveats for the whole study, not just this receptor: A moderate but significant shortening of TCRB CDR3 length was observed in type 1 diabetes patients in all four CD4+ subsets.

Their antigen targets remain unknown. The library relied on the immunoSEQ multiplex PCR assay. The entire isolated RNA was reverse transcribed using the High Capacity cDNA Reverse Transcription Kit, and thus expressed TCRB transcripts were sequenced. The table comes from immuneACCESS by way of TCRdb, which keeps in-frame sequences with V and J called. Part of the clones is missing from these tables; in studies checked, under half for an unresolved V gene and the rest for unknown reasons. A total of about 700,000 clones appear in this sample, around 15% of them only once. The leading ten clones occupy approximately 0.022% of the sample. Sequencing input: naive CD4+ T cells from blood. The sample's cell subset or site label, in plain terms: true naive CD4+ T cells. The receptors here all came from a man aged 18 to 30 with type 1 diabetes.

This chain uses TRBV5-1 with TRBJ1-4; tentative D call: TRBD1 (6 bases). V was cut by 0 bases and J by 5 bases, with 14 bases left in between. The CDR3 runs to 16 residues. From germline, CDR1 is SGHRS and CDR2 YFSETQ. Written as DNA, the CDR3 is TGCGCCAGCAGCTTGGGTGGACAGATGAAGAATGAAAAACTGTTTTTT. The encoded protein is CASSLGGQMKNEKLFF.

This clone was recorded a few times. The chain employs TRBV7-2 and TRBJ1-5, with D possibly TRBD1 on 6 matching bases. CDR1 is SGHTA, CDR2 FQGNSA, per germline. There are 16 residues in the CDR3. With 4 bases removed from V and 3 bases from J, the gap between germline ends came to 16 bases. This CDR3 reads CASSSQGGSNNQPQHF. The DNA for the CDR3 is TGTGCCAGCAGCTCCCAAGGGGGATCGAACAATCAGCCCCAGCATTTT.

The chain joins TRBV7-6 to TRBJ1-4, with D tentatively TRBD1 (5 bases). Trimming shortened V by 1 base and J by 6 bases, and 15 bases separated the two germline ends. Germline V gene data show CDR1 as SGHVS and CDR2 as FNYEAQ. The length of the CDR3 is 16 residues. CDR3 region: CASSLGRGPPDEKLFF. The CDR3 DNA follows: TGTGCCAGCAGCTTAGGGAGGGGACCTCCGGATGAAAAACTGTTTTTT.

The chain has TRBV9 and TRBJ2-1; 10 bases are a match to TRBD2. This CDR3 has 15 residues. CDR1 is SGDLS, CDR2 YYNGEE, per germline. V lost 2 bases to trimming and J lost 7 bases; unmatched junction nucleotides: 6. CDR3 nucleotide sequence: TGTGCCAGCAGCGTGGGACTAGCGTCGGTGAATGAGCAGTTCTTC. Encoded protein: CASSVGLASVNEQFF. The whole variable domain, remainder taken from reference TRBV9 and TRBJ2-1, is DSGVTQTPKHLITATGQRVTLRCSPRSGDLSVYWYQQSLDQGLQFLIQYYNGEERAKGNILERFSAQQFPDLHSELNLSSLELGDSALYFCASSVGLASVNEQFFGPGTRLTVL.

This clone was detected a few times. The V gene is TRBV11-2, the J gene TRBJ2-4; 10 nucleotides match TRBD1. CDR3 length equals 16 residues. Trimming cost V 5 bases and J 6 bases; bases outside gene matches: 10. Per germline, CDR1 SGHAT and CDR2 FQNNGV. CDR3 protein: CASSPRTGGGLNIQYF. The CDR3 DNA is TGTGCCAGCAGCCCCCGGACAGGGGGGGGTCTAAACATTCAGTACTTC.

There are a few counts of this clone. The chain couples TRBV2 to TRBJ1-1; maybe TRBD1 (5 bases). The CDR3 has 12 amino acids. CDR1 is SNHLY, CDR2 FYNNEI, per germline. V was pared by 7 bases and J by 10 bases, with 16 bases between. CDR3 DNA: TGTGCCAGCATGTTTCAGGGCCTCGGAGCTTTCTTT. Translated, it gives CASMFQGLGAFF. The full variable domain, rest sourced from reference TRBV2 and TRBJ1-1, is EPEVTQTPSHQVTQMGQEVILRCVPISNHLYFYWYRQILGQKVEFLVSFYNNEISEKSEIFDDQFSVERPDGSNFTLKIRSTKLEDSAMYFCASMFQGLGAFFGQGTRLTVV.

This chain joins TRBV28 and TRBJ2-7; possible D gene TRBD1, 7 bases. V gave up 6 bases and J gave up 5 bases, with 14 bases separating them. Germline CDR1 MDHEN, CDR2 SYDVKM. This CDR3 contains 13 residues. CDR3 region: CASRPGGFHEQYF. CDR3 DNA sequence: TGTGCCAGCAGACCAGGGGGGTTCCACGAGCAGTACTTC. The variable domain in full, completed from reference TRBV28 and TRBJ2-7, reads DVKVTQSSRYLVKRTGEKVFLECVQDMDHENMFWYRQDPGLGLRLIYFSYDVKMKEKGDIPEGYSVSREKKERFSLILESASTNQTSMYLCASRPGGFHEQYFGPGTRLTVT.

This sequence joins TRBV7-2 and TRBJ2-5; maybe TRBD2 (5 bases). Looked up from germline, CDR1 is SGHTA and CDR2 is FQGNSA. Trimming cost V 5 bases and J 7 bases, with 11 bases left between them. The CDR3 length is 12 residues. The CDR3 bases are TGTGCCAGCAGCCACCCCGGAGGGACCCAGTACTTC. Amino acid sequence: CASSHPGGTQYF.

There are a few counts of this clone. The chain is built from TRBV7-9 and TRBJ1-1; tentatively, D is TRBD1 (5 bases). Trimming removed 6 bases from V and 0 bases from J, with 11 bases in between. The length of the CDR3 is 14 residues. CDR1 and CDR2 (germline): SEHNR, FQNEAQ (reference sequence). The DNA of the CDR3 is TGTGCCAGCAGTACCGACAGAATGAACACTGAAGCTTTCTTT. This gives the protein CASSTDRMNTEAFF.

The sample holds a few counts of this clone. The chain carries TRBV4-2 and TRBJ1-1, with D hard to call. V was clipped by 3 bases and J by 2 bases, with 1 base between them. The germline V gene has CDR1 LGHNA and CDR2 YNFKEQ. The CDR3 is 11 amino acids. The CDR3: CASSHNTEAFF. In DNA, the CDR3 is TGTGCCAGCAGCCATAACACTGAAGCTTTCTTT.

This clone was detected a few times. The genes are TRBV6-5 and TRBJ2-7; TRBD1 might be the D (6 bases). The CDR3 is made up of 14 amino acids. CDR1 is MNHEY, CDR2 SVGAGI, per germline. Trimming took 5 bases from V and 1 from J, leaving 12 bases between them. In nucleotides, the CDR3 is TGTGCCAGCAGTACCCGGACAGCTTCCTACGAGCAGTACTTC. Its protein is CASSTRTASYEQYF.

The chain joins TRBV19 to TRBJ1-2; D is ambiguous. The V end lost 7 bases, the J end lost 0 bases, and 12 bases lay between the germline ends. Germline CDR1 and CDR2: LNHDA and SQIVND (reference sequence). There are 14 residues in the CDR3. The CDR3 reads CASTPSGPNYGYTF. The CDR3 DNA sequence: TGTGCCAGTACCCCCAGTGGTCCTAACTATGGCTACACCTTC.

This chain connects TRBV30 to TRBJ2-1; TRBD1 agrees at 7 bases. Per germline, CDR1 GTSNPN and CDR2 SVGIG (reference sequence). V dropped 7 bases and J dropped 9; count of bases not matched to a gene: 15. The CDR3 sequence is 14 residues long. The CDR3: CAFHPTGQFSEQFF. CDR3 coding DNA: TGTGCCTTCCACCCGACAGGGCAATTTAGTGAGCAGTTCTTC.

The rearrangement links TRBV7-9 to TRBJ2-7; no definite D call. CDR3 length equals 13 residues. V shed 1 base and J shed 1 base, with 5 bases lying between them. Germline V gives CDR1 SEHNR, CDR2 FQNEAQ (reference sequence). CDR3 region: CASSLEMSYEQYF. CDR3 nucleotides: TGTGCCAGCAGCTTAGAGATGTCCTACGAGCAGTACTTC.

The chain employs TRBV2 and TRBJ2-5; unclear D gene. The CDR3 covers 14 residues. V was shortened by 2 bases and J by 4 bases, with 11 bases between the two germline ends. Germline values: CDR1 SNHLY, CDR2 FYNNEI. Written as DNA, the CDR3 is TGTGCCAGCAGTGAACTACCCTCCGGAGAGACCCAGTACTTC. This encodes CASSELPSGETQYF. Full variable domain (remainder filled in from reference TRBV2 and TRBJ2-5): EPEVTQTPSHQVTQMGQEVILRCVPISNHLYFYWYRQILGQKVEFLVSFYNNEISEKSEIFDDQFSVERPDGSNFTLKIRSTKLEDSAMYFCASSELPSGETQYFGPGTRLLVL.

The gene calls are TRBV19 and TRBJ2-2, with D possibly TRBD1 on 5 matching bases. The CDR3 covers 16 residues. V lost 2 bases, J lost 3 bases, and 13 bases lay in between. Germline CDR1 LNHDA, CDR2 SQIVND (reference sequence). DNA of the CDR3: TGTGCCAGTAGTATAAGCCGTGGGGCCGACACCGGGGAGCTGTTTTTT. As protein: CASSISRGADTGELFF.

This clone occurred a few times. V usage is TRBV20-1 and J usage is TRBJ1-4, with D unclear. From germline, CDR1 is DFQATT and CDR2 SNEGSKA (reference sequence). CDR3 length: 11 amino acids. V lost 6 bases, J lost 5 bases, and 7 bases lay in between. The CDR3 DNA reads TGCAGTGCGGACCAAAATGAAAAACTGTTTTTT. Protein: CSADQNEKLFF.

The sample holds a few counts of this clone. The rearrangement uses TRBV6-1 and TRBJ2-1; tentative D call: TRBD1 (6 bases). The germline gives CDR1 MNHNS, CDR2 SASEGT. V shed 2 bases and J shed 2 bases, with 10 bases lying between them. CDR3 length: 15 residues. In DNA, the CDR3 is TGTGCCAGCAGTGAACAGGCAGGGGCCTACAATGAGCAGTTCTTC. This encodes CASSEQAGAYNEQFF.

The chain is built from TRBV28 and TRBJ1-5; D uncertain. Germline-derived CDR1 and CDR2 are MDHEN and SYDVKM. The CDR3 runs to 15 residues. Trimming removed 5 bases from V and 2 bases from J, with 13 bases in between. The CDR3 DNA follows: TGTGCCAGCAGTAAACAAGGCCTTGGCAATCAGCCCCAGCATTTT. Translation: CASSKQGLGNQPQHF.

The V call is TRBV4-1, the J call TRBJ2-7; D is ambiguous. CDR3 length equals 15 residues. Germline V gene lookup returns CDR1 MGHRA and CDR2 YSYEKL. V lost 1 base to trimming and J lost 4 bases, with 14 bases between them. CDR3 coding DNA: TGCGCCAGCAGCCAAGCAGGCCAGGACCTATACGAGCAGTACTTC. Translation gives CASSQAGQDLYEQYF.

This clone was counted between two and nine times. The V gene is TRBV18, the J gene TRBJ2-7; 8 bases map to TRBD1. The CDR3 runs to 16 residues. Germline CDR1 KGHSH, CDR2 LQKENI. J lost 3 bases, V lost 0 bases, and 7 bases had no gene match. DNA of the CDR3: TGTGCCAGCTCACCACCGGACAGGGACGGGGGCTACGAGCAGTACTTC. Protein sequence: CASSPPDRDGGYEQYF. The full variable domain, with the rest looked up from reference TRBV18 and TRBJ2-7, is NAGVMQNPRHLVRRRGQEARLRCSPMKGHSHVYWYRQLPEEGLKFMVYLQKENIIDESGMPKERFSAEFPKEGPSILRIQQVVRGDSAAYFCASSPPDRDGGYEQYFGPGTRLTVT.

The V gene is TRBV18, the J gene TRBJ2-3; TRBD1 is a possible D gene (6 bases). The length of the CDR3 is 16 residues. The germline V gene has CDR1 KGHSH and CDR2 LQKENI. Trimming stripped 0 bases from V and 4 bases from J, with 14 bases between. The DNA for the CDR3 is TGTGCCAGCTCACCACCAACAGGGTGGGTTTCAGATACGCAGTATTTT. This gives the protein CASSPPTGWVSDTQYF.

This clone was counted a few times. The gene calls are TRBV6-5 and TRBJ2-6; no reliable D call. Germline V gene sequence: CDR1 MNHEY, CDR2 SVGAGI. CDR3 length equals 16 residues. The ends were cut back, 2 bases at V and 1 base at J, with 9 bases in the middle. CDR3 sequence reads: CASSYGEGSGANVLTF. The CDR3 DNA reads TGTGCCAGCAGTTACGGAGAAGGGTCTGGGGCCAACGTCCTGACTTTC.

The CDR3 here is CAWSAGSYEQYF. Here the CDR3 DNA reads TGTGCCTGGAGTGCGGGTTCCTACGAGCAGTACTTC. V and J are TRBV30 and TRBJ2-7; no definite D call. The V gene's germline CDR1 is GTSNPN and CDR2 SVGIG (reference sequence). The CDR3 runs 12 residues. Trimming left V 1 base short and J 1 base short, with 5 bases between. Variable domain in full (rest from reference TRBV30 and TRBJ2-7): SQTIHQWPATLVQPVGSPLSLECTVEGTSNPNLYWYRQAAGRGLQLLFYSVGIGQISSEVPQNLSASRPQDRQFILSSKKLLLSDSGFYLCAWSAGSYEQYFGPGTRLTVT.

This sequence joins TRBV6-6 and TRBJ2-3, with D perhaps TRBD2 (6 bases). V lost 2 bases and J 0 bases, leaving 9 bases between the germline ends. Germline CDR1 and CDR2: MNHNY and SVGAGI (reference sequence). CDR3 length equals 15 residues. CDR3 coding DNA: TGTGCCAGCAGTTACGAGGGAGGTAGCACAGATACGCAGTATTTT. This translates into CASSYEGGSTDTQYF.

This clone was detected only a few times. J is TRBJ2-3 and V is TRBV21-1; the DNA was not compared with TRBD1, the D call given in the table. TRBV21-1 is described as a pseudogene. CDR3 size: 16 residues. In DNA form, the CDR3 reads TGTGCCAGCAGCCCCGGGACAGGGATAAAGGGAGATACGCAGTATTTT. This gives the protein CASSPGTGIKGDTQYF.